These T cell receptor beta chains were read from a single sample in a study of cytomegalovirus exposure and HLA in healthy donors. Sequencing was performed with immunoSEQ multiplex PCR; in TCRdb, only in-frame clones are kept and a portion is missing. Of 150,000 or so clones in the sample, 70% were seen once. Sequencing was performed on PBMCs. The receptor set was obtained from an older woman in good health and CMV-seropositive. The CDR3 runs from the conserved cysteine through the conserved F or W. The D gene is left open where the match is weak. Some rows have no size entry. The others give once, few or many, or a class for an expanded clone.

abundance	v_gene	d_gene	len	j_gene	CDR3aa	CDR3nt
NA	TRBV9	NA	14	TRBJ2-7	CASSPLAGTYEQYF	TGTGCCAGCAGCCCACTCGCGGGTACCTACGAGCAGTACTTC
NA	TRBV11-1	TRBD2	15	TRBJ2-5	CASSSSGSSSETQYF	TGTGCCAGCAGCTCAAGCGGGAGTAGTTCAGAGACCCAGTACTTC
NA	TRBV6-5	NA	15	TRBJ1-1	CASSAPGRVNTEAFF	TGTGCCAGCAGTGCACCAGGGAGGGTGAACACTGAGGCTTTCTTT
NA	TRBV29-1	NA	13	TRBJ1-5	CSAADSRNQPQHF	TGCAGCGCTGCGGACAGCCGCAATCAGCCCCAGCATTTT
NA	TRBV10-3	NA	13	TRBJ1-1	CAISDRVNTEAFF	TGTGCCATCAGTGACAGGGTCAACACTGAAGCTTTCTTT
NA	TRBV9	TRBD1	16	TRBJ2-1	CASSVVGGGSYNEQFF	TGTGCCAGCAGCGTAGTAGGGGGCGGCTCCTACAATGAGCAGTTCTTC
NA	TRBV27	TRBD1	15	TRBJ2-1	CASSLPTGARNEQFF	TGTGCCAGCAGTTTACCCACAGGGGCGAGGAATGAGCAGTTCTTC
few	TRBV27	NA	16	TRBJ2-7	CASNTGRGRGSYEQYF	TGTGCCAGCAACACCGGGCGGGGGCGCGGGTCCTACGAGCAGTACTTC
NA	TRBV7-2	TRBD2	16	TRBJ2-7	CASSPHLAGDSYEQYF	TGTGCCAGCAGCCCGCACCTAGCGGGAGATTCCTACGAGCAGTACTTC
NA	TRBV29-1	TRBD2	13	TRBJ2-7	CSAQPGLAGVMYF	TGCAGCGCCCAACCGGGACTAGCGGGAGTTATGTACTTC
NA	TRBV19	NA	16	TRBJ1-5	CASSRSLLNSNQPQHF	TGTGCCAGTAGTCGCTCGTTGCTAAATAGCAATCAGCCCCAGCATTTT
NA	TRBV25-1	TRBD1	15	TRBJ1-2	CASSEPDRGSDGYTF	TGTGCCAGCAGTGAACCAGACAGGGGGTCGGATGGCTACACCTTC
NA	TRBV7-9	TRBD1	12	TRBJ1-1	CSSSPGGFEAFF	TGTTCCAGCAGCCCAGGGGGCTTTGAAGCTTTCTTT
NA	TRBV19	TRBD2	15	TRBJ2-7	CASSSSGRGTYEQYF	TGTGCCAGTAGTAGTAGCGGGAGGGGGACCTACGAGCAGTACTTC
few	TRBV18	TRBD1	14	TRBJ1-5	CASSPSTGGQPQHF	TGTGCCAGCTCACCGTCGACAGGGGGTCAGCCCCAGCATTTT
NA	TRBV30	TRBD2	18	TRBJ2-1	CAWSTGTSGSETYNEQFF	TGTGCCTGGAGTACCGGGACTAGCGGGAGTGAAACCTACAATGAGCAGTTCTTC
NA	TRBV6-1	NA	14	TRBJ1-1	CASRQGFLNTEAFF	TGTGCCAGCAGGCAGGGTTTTTTGAACACTGAAGCTTTCTTT
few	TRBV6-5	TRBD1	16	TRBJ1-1	CASSYSTGSGNTEAFF	TGTGCCAGCAGTTACTCGACAGGGTCGGGGAACACTGAAGCTTTCTTT
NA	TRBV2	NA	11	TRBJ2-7	CASRTFYEQYF	TGTGCCAGCCGGACTTTCTACGAGCAGTACTTC
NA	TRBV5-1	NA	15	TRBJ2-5	CASSLMAGSSETQYF	TGCGCCAGCAGCTTGATGGCGGGATCTTCGGAGACCCAGTACTTC
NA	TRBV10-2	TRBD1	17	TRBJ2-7	CASSDGAGGGWSYEQYF	TGCGCCAGCAGTGACGGGGCAGGGGGTGGATGGTCCTACGAGCAGTACTTC
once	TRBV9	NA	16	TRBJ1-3	CASSVGAHSSGNTIYF	TGTGCCAGCAGCGTAGGGGCACACAGCTCTGGAAACACCATATATTTT
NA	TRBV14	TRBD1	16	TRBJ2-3	CASSLYLGQDTDTQYF	TGTGCCAGCAGCCTATATTTAGGACAGGACACAGATACGCAGTATTTT
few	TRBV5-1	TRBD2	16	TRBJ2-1	CASSPLAIAGGNEQFF	TGCGCCAGCAGCCCACTCGCAATAGCGGGAGGGAATGAGCAGTTCTTC
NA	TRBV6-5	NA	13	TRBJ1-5	CASSYGANQPQHF	TGTGCCAGCAGTTACGGGGCTAATCAGCCCCAGCATTTT
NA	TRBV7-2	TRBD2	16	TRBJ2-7	CASSAEKGLTTYEQYF	TGTGCCAGCAGCGCCGAGAAGGGACTAACAACCTACGAGCAGTACTTC
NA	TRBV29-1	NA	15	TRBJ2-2	CSVTTGSRNTGELFF	TGCAGCGTGACAACAGGGTCGCGTAACACCGGGGAGCTGTTTTTT
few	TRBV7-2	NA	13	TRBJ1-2	CASSIPTVNGYTF	TGTGCCAGCAGCATACCTACGGTGAATGGCTACACCTTC
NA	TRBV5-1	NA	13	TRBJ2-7	CASSLDNYYEQYF	TGCGCCAGCAGCTTGGACAACTACTACGAGCAGTACTTC
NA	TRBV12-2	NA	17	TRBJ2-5	CASRLGVGVSRQETQYF	TGTGCAAGTCGCTTAGGGGTCGGGGTTAGCCGTCAAGAGACCCAGTACTTC
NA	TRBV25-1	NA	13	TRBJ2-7	CASKAVVSYEQYF	TGTGCCAGCAAGGCGGTGGTTTCCTACGAGCAGTACTTC
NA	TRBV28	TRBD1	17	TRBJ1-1	CASSFLCGGQGSCLAFF	TGTGCCAGCAGTTTCTTGTGTGGGGGACAGGGTAGCTGTTTAGCTTTCTTT
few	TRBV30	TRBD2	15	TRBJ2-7	CAWSYRTSGRSEQYF	TGTGCCTGGAGTTATAGGACTAGCGGGAGGAGTGAGCAGTACTTC
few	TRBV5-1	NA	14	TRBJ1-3	CASSSDGSGNTIYF	TGCGCCAGCAGCTCCGACGGGTCTGGAAACACCATATATTTT
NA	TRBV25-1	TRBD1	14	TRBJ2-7	CASRETGFSYEQYF	TGTGCCAGCAGGGAGACAGGGTTCTCCTACGAGCAGTACTTC
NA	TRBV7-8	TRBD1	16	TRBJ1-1	CASRQNSGQGAAEAFF	TGTGCCAGCAGACAAAATTCGGGACAGGGGGCGGCTGAAGCTTTCTTT
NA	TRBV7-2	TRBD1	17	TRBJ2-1	CASRKGAGTAYSSEQFF	TGTGCCAGCAGGAAGGGGGCCGGGACAGCCTACTCAAGTGAGCAGTTCTTC
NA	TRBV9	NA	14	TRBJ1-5	CASSVDQGSQPQHF	TGTGCCAGCAGCGTAGACCAGGGTAGTCAGCCCCAGCATTTT
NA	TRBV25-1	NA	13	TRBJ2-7	CASSEPRTYEQYF	TGTGCCAGCAGTGAACCCCGTACCTACGAGCAGTACTTC
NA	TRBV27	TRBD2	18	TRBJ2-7	CASSRIGTSGSGMYEQYF	TGTGCCAGCAGTCGCATCGGGACTAGCGGTAGTGGAATGTACGAGCAGTACTTC
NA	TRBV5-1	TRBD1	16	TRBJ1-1	CASRSTGISMNTEAFF	TGCGCCAGCAGGTCGACAGGGATAAGCATGAACACTGAAGCTTTCTTT
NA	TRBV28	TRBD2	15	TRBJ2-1	CASSLAGVGANEQFF	TGTGCCAGCAGTTTAGCGGGAGTTGGGGCTAATGAGCAGTTCTTC
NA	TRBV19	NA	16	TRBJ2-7	CASSMALGDSSCEQYF	TGTGCCAGTAGTATGGCTCTGGGGGACTCCTCCTGCGAGCAGTACTTC
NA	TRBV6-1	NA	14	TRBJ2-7	CASNFQGGSYEQYF	TGTGCCAGCAATTTCCAGGGGGGATCCTACGAGCAGTACTTC
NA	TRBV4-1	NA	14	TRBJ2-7	CASSQESSGREQYF	TGCGCCAGCAGCCAAGAGTCGTCAGGGAGGGAGCAGTACTTC
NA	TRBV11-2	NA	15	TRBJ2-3	CASSEGTKTPDTQYF	TGTGCCAGCAGCGAAGGGACAAAAACTCCAGATACGCAGTATTTT
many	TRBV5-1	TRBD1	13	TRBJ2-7	CASRDREKSEQYF	TGCGCCAGCAGGGACAGGGAGAAGTCCGAGCAGTACTTC
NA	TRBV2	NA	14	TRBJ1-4	CASSAGNSNEKLFF	TGTGCCAGCAGTGCAGGAAATTCTAATGAAAAACTGTTTTTT
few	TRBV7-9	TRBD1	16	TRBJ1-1	CASSLSGDRGRTEAFF	TGTGCCAGCAGCTTAAGTGGGGACAGGGGTAGGACTGAAGCTTTCTTT
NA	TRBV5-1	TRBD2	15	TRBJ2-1	CASSILAGDSDEQFF	TGCGCCAGCAGCATACTAGCGGGAGACAGTGATGAGCAGTTCTTC
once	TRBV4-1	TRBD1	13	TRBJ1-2	CASSPQGDYGYTF	TGCGCCAGCAGCCCCCAGGGGGACTATGGCTACACCTTC
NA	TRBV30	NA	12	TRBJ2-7	CAWSGSGDEQYF	TGTGCCTGGAGTGGTAGCGGAGACGAGCAGTACTTC
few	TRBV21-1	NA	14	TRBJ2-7	CASSKVAPRMGQYF	TGTGCCAGCAGCAAAGTGGCGCCGCGGATGGGGCAGTACTTC
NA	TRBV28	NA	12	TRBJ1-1	CASSYSESGAFF	TGTGCCAGCAGTTACTCCGAGTCGGGGGCTTTCTTT
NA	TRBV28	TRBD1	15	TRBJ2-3	CASRGGTGAVDTQYF	TGTGCCAGCAGGGGAGGGACAGGGGCGGTGGATACGCAGTATTTT
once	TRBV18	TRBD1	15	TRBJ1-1	CASSPSIGGTAEAFF	TGTGCCAGCTCACCATCAATAGGGGGCACGGCTGAAGCTTTCTTT
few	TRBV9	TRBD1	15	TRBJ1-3	CASSEQGSSGNTIYF	TGTGCCAGCAGCGAACAGGGGAGCTCTGGAAACACCATATATTTT
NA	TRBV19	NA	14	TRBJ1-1	CASNSVRQNTEAFF	TGTGCCAGTAATAGTGTCAGGCAGAACACTGAAGCTTTCTTT
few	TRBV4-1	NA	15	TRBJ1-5	CASSQEGQPGQPQHF	TGCGCCAGCAGCCAAGAAGGACAGCCGGGGCAGCCCCAGCATTTT